A selection of T cell receptor beta chains follows, all from one sample in a study of blood T cell repertoires in COVID-19. Profiling relied on immunoSEQ multiplex PCR, and the TCRdb table lists in-frame clones only, not all of them. The table has under 300,000 clones, roughly 86% seen once. The sample consisted of peripheral blood. The source is an elderly man with acute or convalescent COVID-19. Each CDR3 is given with its conserved first and last residue. The order of the fields is clone size, J gene, D gene, V gene, CDR3 protein, CDR3 DNA. The D gene is left open where the match is weak. Size tells how often a clone was seen (once, few, many) or the class of an expanded clone, and some rows leave it out.

>NA|TRBJ1-5|TRBD1|TRBV19
CASSHGGTGSRGNQPQHF
TGTGCCAGTAGTCACGGGGGGACAGGCTCAAGGGGCAATCAGCCCCAGCATTTT
>NA|TRBJ2-4|TRBD1|TRBV11-1
CASSPDREAKNIQYF
TGTGCCAGCAGCCCCGACAGGGAAGCCAAAAACATTCAGTACTTC
>NA|TRBJ1-6|NA|TRBV7-6
CASSLEQAPNSPLHF
TGTGCCAGCAGCTTAGAGCAGGCCCCAAATTCACCCCTCCACTTT
>few|TRBJ2-5|TRBD1|TRBV5-1
CASSLTGQGVETQYF
TGCGCCAGCAGCTTGACCGGACAGGGAGTGGAGACCCAGTACTTC
>NA|TRBJ1-5|NA|TRBV28
CASSLTGSSSNQPQHF
TGTGCCAGCAGTCTGACTGGGAGTAGTAGCAATCAGCCCCAGCATTTT
>NA|TRBJ2-7|TRBD2|TRBV28
CASSSLGLASEQYF
TGTGCCAGCAGTTCCCTGGGACTAGCTTCGGAACAGTACTTC
>NA|TRBJ1-2|NA|TRBV28
CASSPGGSLGGYTF
TGTGCCAGCAGCCCCGGGGGTTCCCTGGGGGGCTACACCTTC
>once|TRBJ1-4|TRBD1|TRBV2
CASRGQGLDNEKLFF
TGTGCCAGCAGGGGACAGGGATTGGATAATGAAAAACTGTTTTTT
>once|TRBJ1-5|TRBD1|TRBV19
CASSTPRTGGWQPQHF
TGTGCCAGTAGTACCCCCAGGACAGGGGGCTGGCAGCCCCAGCATTTT
>NA|TRBJ2-3|NA|TRBV29-1
CSVAESDTQYF
TGCAGCGTTGCCGAGTCAGATACGCAGTATTTT
>NA|TRBJ2-5|NA|TRBV4-3
CASSQEGGGWGETQYF
TGCGCCAGCAGCCAAGAAGGTGGCGGATGGGGCGAGACCCAGTACTTC
>once|TRBJ1-2|NA|TRBV4-2
CASSPGADNYGYTF
TGTGCCAGCAGCCCAGGCGCCGATAACTATGGCTACACCTTC
>NA|TRBJ1-5|NA|TRBV18
CASSPQQGGQPQHF
TGTGCCAGCTCACCACAACAGGGTGGGCAGCCCCAGCATTTT
>once|TRBJ2-5|TRBD1|TRBV5-1
CASSSRTGQETQYF
TGCGCCAGCAGCTCCAGGACAGGGCAAGAGACCCAGTACTTC
>NA|TRBJ2-5|NA|TRBV6-5
CATQALQETQYF
TGTGCCACACAGGCTCTCCAAGAGACCCAGTACTTC
>NA|TRBJ2-3|TRBD2|TRBV10-3
CAISEGRLAGADTQYF
TGTGCCATCAGTGAAGGGAGATTAGCGGGAGCAGATACGCAGTATTTT
>NA|TRBJ1-1|TRBD1|TRBV19
CASSERQGVRRGNTEAFF
TGTGCCAGTAGTGAACGACAGGGGGTCCGAAGGGGAAACACTGAAGCTTTCTTT
>NA|TRBJ2-2|TRBD1|TRBV2
CASRAGTGGPGELFF
TGTGCCAGCAGGGCCGGGACAGGGGGCCCCGGGGAGCTGTTTTTT
>NA|TRBJ1-2|NA|TRBV3-1/TRBV3-2
CASSQGYGGYTF
TGTGCCAGCAGCCAAGGATACGGTGGCTACACCTTC
>NA|TRBJ2-1|TRBD1|TRBV7-2
CASSLGDRGSYNEQFF
TGTGCCAGCAGCTTAGGGGACAGGGGTTCCTACAATGAGCAGTTCTTC
>few|TRBJ2-1|TRBD1|TRBV2
CASSDRDRSRFF
TGTGCCAGCAGTGATAGGGACAGGTCACGGTTCTTC
>NA|TRBJ2-5|TRBD1|TRBV23-1
CASDHRTGDGEETQYF
TGCGCCAGCGATCACCGGACAGGGGATGGAGAAGAGACCCAGTACTTC
>NA|TRBJ2-5|NA|TRBV6-1
CASSEGSEETQYF
TGTGCCAGCAGTGAAGGGTCGGAAGAGACCCAGTACTTC
>NA|TRBJ1-1|TRBD1|TRBV7-6
CASSLETGGSTEAFF
TGTGCCAGCAGCTTAGAGACAGGGGGAAGCACTGAAGCTTTCTTT
>NA|TRBJ1-3|NA|TRBV5-1
CASSPTGDSGNTIYF
TGCGCCAGCAGCCCGACAGGAGACTCTGGAAACACCATATATTTT